The sequence of this T cell receptor beta chain was determined in a study of OX40 agonist ivuxolimab in advanced cancers. The data were produced by immunoSEQ multiplex PCR, yet TCRdb's version contains in-frame clones alone and is incomplete. The repertoire holds roughly 70,000 clones, with 85% as singletons. Trimming pared 0 bases from V and 4 bases from J, leaving 18 bases between. The CDR3 has 16 residues. CDR1 GTSNPN and CDR2 SVGIG come from the germline V gene (reference sequence). J is TRBJ1-2 and V is TRBV30; the D gene is possibly TRBD1 (5 bases). The sequences come from CD4+ or CD8+ T cells sorted from blood, collected in a trial of the OX40 agonist ivuxolimab. The sequence derives from an adult with an advanced solid tumor such as melanoma, head and neck, liver or kidney cancer. The CDR3 is CAWSVRVGTRTYGYTF. DNA for the CDR3: TGTGCCTGGAGTGTACGAGTCGGGACCCGTACCTATGGCTACACCTTC.